This entry describes one T cell receptor (beta chain). Its antigen is not identified. The data belong to a study of shared clonotypes between healthy human individuals. Findings and caveats of the study: Sequencing depth was predicted to influence how clonotypes are shared among donors. What limited the represented genetic and exposure-history diversity was the small number of donors. Some clonotypes were shared by all four sorted-subset donors, while others were not shared. The non-shared ones had lower generation probabilities than the shared ones.

In the authors' methods: Junction-only sequences produced by ImmunoSEQ had no quality scores, so filtering differed. The data were produced by immunoSEQ multiplex PCR, yet TCRdb's version contains in-frame clones alone and is incomplete. V, J and clone size derive from that table, while D and trimming were established from the DNA sequence. The sample lists about 2.3 million clones, 85% to 95% seen once, with about 0.36% in the top ten. Deletions cut 6 bases from V and 3 bases from J, with 21 bases between. Per the germline V gene, CDR1 is MDHEN and CDR2 is SYDVKM. The CDR3 is 16 amino acids. The V gene is TRBV28, the J gene TRBJ2-7, with D tentatively TRBD1 or TRBD2 (6 bases each). Sequencing was carried out using naive CD4+ T cells from PBMCs. The subset: CD45RA+ positively selected. The receptor was derived from a young man in good health. Some clones in this sample may be carry-over from other donors' samples. The CDR3: CASSTVRGARFYEQYF. In nucleotides, the CDR3 is TGTGCCAGCAGCACCGTAAGGGGGGCTAGGTTCTACGAGCAGTACTTC.